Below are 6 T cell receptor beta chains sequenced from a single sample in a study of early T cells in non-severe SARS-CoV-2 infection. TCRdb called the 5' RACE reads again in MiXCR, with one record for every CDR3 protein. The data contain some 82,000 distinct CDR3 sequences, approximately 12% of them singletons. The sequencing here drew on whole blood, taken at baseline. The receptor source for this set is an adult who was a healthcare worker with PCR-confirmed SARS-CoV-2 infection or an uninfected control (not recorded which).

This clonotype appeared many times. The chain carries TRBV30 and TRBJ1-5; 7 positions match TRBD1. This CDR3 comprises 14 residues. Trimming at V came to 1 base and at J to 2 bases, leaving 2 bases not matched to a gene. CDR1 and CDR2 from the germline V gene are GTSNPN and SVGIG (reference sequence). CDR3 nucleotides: TGTGCCTGGAGTGAAGGGGGCGGCAATCAGCCCCAGCATTTT. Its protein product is CAWSEGGGNQPQHF.

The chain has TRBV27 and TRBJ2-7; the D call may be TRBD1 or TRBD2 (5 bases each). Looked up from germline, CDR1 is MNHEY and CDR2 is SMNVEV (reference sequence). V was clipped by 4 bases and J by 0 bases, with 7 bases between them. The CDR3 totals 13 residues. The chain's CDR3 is CASSYGASYEQYF. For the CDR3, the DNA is TGTGCCAGCAGTTACGGGGCCTCCTACGAGCAGTACTTC.

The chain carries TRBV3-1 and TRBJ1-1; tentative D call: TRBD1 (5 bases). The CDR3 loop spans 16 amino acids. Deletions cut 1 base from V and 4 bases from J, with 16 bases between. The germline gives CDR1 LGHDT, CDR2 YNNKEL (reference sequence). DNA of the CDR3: TGTGCCAGCAGCCAAGCTTCCGGGGGAGTAGGCACTGAAGCTTTCTTT. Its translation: CASSQASGGVGTEAFF.

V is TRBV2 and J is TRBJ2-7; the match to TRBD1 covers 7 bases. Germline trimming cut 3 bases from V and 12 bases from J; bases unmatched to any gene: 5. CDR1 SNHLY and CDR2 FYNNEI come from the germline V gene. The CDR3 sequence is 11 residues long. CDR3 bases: TGTGCCAGCAGTGACCGACAGGGCCGGTACTTC. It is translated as CASSDRQGRYF.

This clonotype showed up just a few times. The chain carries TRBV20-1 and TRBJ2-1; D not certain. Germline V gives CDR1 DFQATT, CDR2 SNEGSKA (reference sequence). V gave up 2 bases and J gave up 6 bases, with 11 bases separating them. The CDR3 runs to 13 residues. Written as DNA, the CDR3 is TGCAGTGCTAGAAAGGTTCCGGGCAATGAGCAGTTCTTC. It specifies CSARKVPGNEQFF.

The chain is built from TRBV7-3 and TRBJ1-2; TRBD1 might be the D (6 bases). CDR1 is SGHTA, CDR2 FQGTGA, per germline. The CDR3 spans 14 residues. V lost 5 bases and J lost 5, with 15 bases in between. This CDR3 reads CASSPSGQLYGYTF. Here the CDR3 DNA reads TGTGCCAGCAGCCCGTCCGGACAGTTATATGGCTACACCTTC.